The TCR beta chain under discussion was sequenced for a study of post-analysis software for immune sequencing data (dated by TCRdb to about 2015). About the investigation overall: Recorded disease courses included relapsing-remitting, secondary progressive and progressive-relapsing multiple sclerosis, with some patients lacking subtype annotation. The multiple sclerosis patient repertoires were compared with more than 10 previously published healthy control repertoires from donors aged about 6 to 26 years. A subset of samples was prepared in parallel using single-end sample barcoding, then pooled and co-amplified after Illumina adapter ligation.

In its sample, this clonotype was seen a few times. There is no known antigen for this receptor. Within one base of it there is no much larger clone, and no base qualities were kept. Counted from cysteine to phenylalanine, this CDR3 has 16 amino acids. The kept DNA is CDR3 alone, 48 bases in frame from the first base. The germline V gene sets CDR1 to MNHEY and CDR2 to SVGAGI. V lost 0 bases and J lost 2 bases; the stretch between them is 13 bases long. To demonstrate the VDJtools post-analysis software, TCR beta repertoires were profiled from the peripheral blood of more than ten young patients with multiple sclerosis. The patients with multiple sclerosis were children and adolescents between roughly 6 and 15 years of age. Library preparation employed PCR. The sample was run on an Illumina HiSeq 2500. To reduce PCR and sequencing biases, unique molecular identifiers were incorporated into the TCR beta cDNA libraries. Roughly 500,000 cDNA molecules were obtained per 1 to 10 million input T cells, so each molecule approximated one T cell. The patient libraries were prepared and sequenced using the same protocol as the earlier healthy control dataset. Within a given batch, samples were prepared together, multiplexed and sequenced on the same HiSeq lane. The original pipeline was this. Raw barcoded reads were processed with MIGEC, and single-read molecular identifier groups were discarded before consensus assembly and CDR3 extraction. VDJtools was used for post-analysis of the clonotype tables, with diversity normalized by down-sampling every dataset to the smallest sample size. In repertoire overlap clustering, CDR3 amino acid sequences, but not nucleotide sequences, were matched to correct batch-related cross-sample contamination. TCRdb passed the public sequencing reads through fastp at Q25 and MiXCR, retaining productive beta sequences. Identical CDR3 protein sequences are pooled into one entry, listed with their most common genes and DNA. Here the V and J calls rest on TCRdb's processing, not on the authors' analysis. This sample has more than 450,000 distinct CDR3 sequences in its table, and roughly 34% of those were observed once. In total, the top ten clones hold approximately 5.4% of the sample.

Study-wide conclusions, independent of this receptor: Direct clustering with F measure showed strong co-clustering of samples prepared in the same batch, prompting a batch-effect correction. The control group was slightly older than the multiple sclerosis patient group. Roughly 5 TRBV segments, including TRBV5-6, TRBV5-1 and TRBV20-1, were significantly more frequent in patients than controls. Multiple sclerosis patients had significantly lower normalized Chao1 diversity than controls, a result that suggests substantial peripheral T-cell clonal expansion.

The sequence links TRBV6-5 to TRBJ2-5; the D gene is not confidently resolved. The sequencing sample was made of blood. The receptor was isolated from a girl aged 2-17 years with multiple sclerosis. The DNA sequence is given as TGTGCCAGCAGTTACTCACCATACAGTCCACAAGAGACCCAGTACTTC. This sequence encodes CASSYSPYSPQETQYF.